This TCR beta chain comes out of a study of OX40 agonist ivuxolimab in advanced cancers. Trimming stripped 4 bases from V and 4 bases from J, with 14 bases between. From germline, CDR1 is MNHEY and CDR2 SVGAGI. The CDR3 contains 15 residues. Assay used: immunoSEQ multiplex PCR; TCRdb lists only in-frame clones, some missing. This table holds 100,000 to 130,000 clones, approximately 90% found once. This sample comprised CD4+ or CD8+ T cells sorted from blood, obtained in a trial of the OX40 agonist ivuxolimab. This TCR derives from an adult with an advanced solid tumor such as melanoma, head and neck, liver or kidney cancer. V gene TRBV6-5 combines with J gene TRBJ1-3, with D hard to call. DNA of the CDR3: TGTGCCAGCAGTTTCTCACGTGAGGGAGGAAACACCATATATTTT. It is translated as CASSFSREGGNTIYF.